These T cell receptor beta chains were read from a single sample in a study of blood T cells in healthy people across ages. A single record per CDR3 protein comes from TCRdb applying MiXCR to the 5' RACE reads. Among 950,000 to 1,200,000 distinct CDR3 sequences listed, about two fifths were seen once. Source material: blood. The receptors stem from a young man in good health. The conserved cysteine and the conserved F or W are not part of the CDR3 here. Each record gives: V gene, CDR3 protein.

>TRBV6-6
ASSLQAGHNEKLF
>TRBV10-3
AISESGSGETQY
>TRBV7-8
ASSFRRAGGRKNTEAF
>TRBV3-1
ASSQDIVDTGELF
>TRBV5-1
ASSFGGTNQPQH
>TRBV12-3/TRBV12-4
ASRAGQGYNEQF
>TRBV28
ASSSLTLDTGINEQF
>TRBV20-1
SASSSGVDGSNQPQH
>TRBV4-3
ASSQDGDSYNSPLH
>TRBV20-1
SARDQASGVPDTQY
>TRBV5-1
ASSSGILTLQETQY
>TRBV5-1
TSSWGGQRRTEAF
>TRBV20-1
SAQRGFQETQF
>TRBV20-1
SSREGANGYT
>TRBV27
ASSLFQNRGEQF
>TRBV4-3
ASSQGGKAYTSTDTQY
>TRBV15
ATSRDPDTLGAF
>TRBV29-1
SVESGGDIQY
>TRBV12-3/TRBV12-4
ASSLGVQPQH
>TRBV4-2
ASSLPDRGGVPDTQY
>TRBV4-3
ASSQAPDTQY
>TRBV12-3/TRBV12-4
ASLDSQITDTQY
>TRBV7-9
ASSPTAGQYYEQY
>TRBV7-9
ASSPTLGWQY
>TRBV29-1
SVDTVGYGYT
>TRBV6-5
ASSRNSNYGYT
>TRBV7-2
ASSPVTGVDTEAF
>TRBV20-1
SARVGQEETQY
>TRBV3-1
ASSQDDGQLH
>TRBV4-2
ASSQDLAGSSYNEQF
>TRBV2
ASRVGGTDTQY
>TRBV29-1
SGDSVYGYT
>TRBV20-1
SARGAGDEKLF
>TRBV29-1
SVERRDNEQF
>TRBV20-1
SARGTGRGASYEQY
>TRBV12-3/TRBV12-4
ASSFVGGDEQF
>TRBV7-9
ASSRLGRTFTDTQY
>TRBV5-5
ASSPGRYCGYT
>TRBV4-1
ASSQERPSSYEQY
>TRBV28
ASTQQGYSGNTIY
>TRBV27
ASSLRYNQPQH
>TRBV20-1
SAEGRANGSNQPQH
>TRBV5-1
ASSLPGQVNEQY
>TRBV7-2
ASSSQGANYEQY
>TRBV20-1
SARGIEAGRIGEQF
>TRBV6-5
ASRPSPDRTTYEQY
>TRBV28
ASGDRGTGTETQY
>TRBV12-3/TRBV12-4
ASRQIMDERLF
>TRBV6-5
ASSSKGATSYEQY
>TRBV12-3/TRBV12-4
ASSLAGQKNTEAF
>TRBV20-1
SATADDEKLF
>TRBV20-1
SARDSSAPETQY
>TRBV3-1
ASSQDQGVDEKLF